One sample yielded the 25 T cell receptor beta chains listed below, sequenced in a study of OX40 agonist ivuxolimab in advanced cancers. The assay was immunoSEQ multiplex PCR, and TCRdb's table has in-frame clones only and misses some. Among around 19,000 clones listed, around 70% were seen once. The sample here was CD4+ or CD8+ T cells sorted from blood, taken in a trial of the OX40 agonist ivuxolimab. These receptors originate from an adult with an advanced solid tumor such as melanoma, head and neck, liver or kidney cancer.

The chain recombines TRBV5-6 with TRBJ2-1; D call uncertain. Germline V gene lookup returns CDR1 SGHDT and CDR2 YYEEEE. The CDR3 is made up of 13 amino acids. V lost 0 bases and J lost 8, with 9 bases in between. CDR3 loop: CASSLGSSHEQFF. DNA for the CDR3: TGTGCCAGCAGCTTGGGTTCTTCCCATGAGCAGTTCTTC.

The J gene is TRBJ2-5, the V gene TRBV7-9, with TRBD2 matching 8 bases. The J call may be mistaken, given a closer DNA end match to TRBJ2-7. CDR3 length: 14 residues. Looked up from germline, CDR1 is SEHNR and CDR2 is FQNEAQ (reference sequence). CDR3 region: CASSPPGGIYEQYF. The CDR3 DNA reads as TGTGCCAGCAGCCCGCCGGGGGGGATATACGAGCAGTACTTC.

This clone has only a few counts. DNA for the CDR3: TGTGCCAGCAGTTTATCTTACGGGGGGGACTACCAAGAGACCCAGTACTTC. As protein: CASSLSYGGDYQETQYF. The genes are TRBV28 and TRBJ2-5; 8 bases align to TRBD2. Germline V gene data show CDR1 as MDHEN and CDR2 as SYDVKM. The CDR3 has 17 amino acids. Unmatched junction bases numbered 7, after V lost 1 base and J lost 0 bases.

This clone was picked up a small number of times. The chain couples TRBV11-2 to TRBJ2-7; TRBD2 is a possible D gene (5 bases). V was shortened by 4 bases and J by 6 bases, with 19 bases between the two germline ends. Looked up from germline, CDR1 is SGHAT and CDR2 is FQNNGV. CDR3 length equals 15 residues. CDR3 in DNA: TGTGCCAGCAGCTCGGAAGACGTCGGGATAATCGAGCAGTACTTC. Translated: CASSSEDVGIIEQYF.

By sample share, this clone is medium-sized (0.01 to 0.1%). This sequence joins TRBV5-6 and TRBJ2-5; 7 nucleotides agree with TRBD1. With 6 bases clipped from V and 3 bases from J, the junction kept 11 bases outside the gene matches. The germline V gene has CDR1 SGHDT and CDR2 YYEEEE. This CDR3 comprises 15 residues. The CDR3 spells CASTPARQGKETQYF. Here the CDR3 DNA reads TGTGCCAGCACCCCAGCGAGACAGGGTAAAGAGACCCAGTACTTC.

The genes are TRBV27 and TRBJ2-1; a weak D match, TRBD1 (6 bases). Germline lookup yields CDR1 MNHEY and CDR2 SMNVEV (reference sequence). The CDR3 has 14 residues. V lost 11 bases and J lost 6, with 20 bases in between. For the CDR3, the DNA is TGTGCCTCCGAAGGGCAGGGGATGTTCAATGAGCAGTTCTTC. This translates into CASEGQGMFNEQFF.

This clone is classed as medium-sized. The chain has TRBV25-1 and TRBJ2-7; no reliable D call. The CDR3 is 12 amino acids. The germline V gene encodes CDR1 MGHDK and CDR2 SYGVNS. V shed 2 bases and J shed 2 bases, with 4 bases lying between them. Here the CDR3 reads CASSEGTYEQYF. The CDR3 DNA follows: TGTGCCAGCAGTGAAGGTACCTACGAGCAGTACTTC.

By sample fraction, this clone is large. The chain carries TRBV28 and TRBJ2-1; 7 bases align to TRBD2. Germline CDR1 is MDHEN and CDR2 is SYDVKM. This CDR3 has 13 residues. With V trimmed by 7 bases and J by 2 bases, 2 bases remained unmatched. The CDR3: CASNLAAYNEQFF. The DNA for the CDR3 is TGTGCCAGCAATCTAGCGGCCTACAATGAGCAGTTCTTC.

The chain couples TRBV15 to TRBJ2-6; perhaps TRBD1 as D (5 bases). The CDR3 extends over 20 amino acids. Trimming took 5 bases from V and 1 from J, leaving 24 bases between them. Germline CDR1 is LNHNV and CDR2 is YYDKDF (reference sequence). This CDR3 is CATSQPLVGHLPSGANVLTF. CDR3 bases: TGTGCCACCAGCCAACCTTTGGTCGGACACCTACCATCTGGGGCCAACGTCCTGACTTTC.

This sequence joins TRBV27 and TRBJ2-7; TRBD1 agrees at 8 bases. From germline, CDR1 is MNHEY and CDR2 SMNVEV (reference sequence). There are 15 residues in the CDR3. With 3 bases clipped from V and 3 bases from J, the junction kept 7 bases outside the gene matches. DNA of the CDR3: TGTGCCAGCAGTTTGGGGACAGGCCCCCTCTACGAGCAGTACTTC. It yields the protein CASSLGTGPLYEQYF.

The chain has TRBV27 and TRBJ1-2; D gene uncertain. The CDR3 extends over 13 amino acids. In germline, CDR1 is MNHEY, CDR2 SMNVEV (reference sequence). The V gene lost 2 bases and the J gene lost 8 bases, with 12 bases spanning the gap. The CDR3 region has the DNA TGTGCCAGCAGTTTACGCGGGCTGGGCGGCTACACCTTC. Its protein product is CASSLRGLGGYTF.

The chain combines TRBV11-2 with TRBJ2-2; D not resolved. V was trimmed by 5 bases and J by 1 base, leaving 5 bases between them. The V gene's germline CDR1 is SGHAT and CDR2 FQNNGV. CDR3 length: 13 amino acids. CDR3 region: CASSGENTGELFF. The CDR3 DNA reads TGTGCCAGCAGCGGAGAGAACACCGGGGAGCTGTTTTTT.

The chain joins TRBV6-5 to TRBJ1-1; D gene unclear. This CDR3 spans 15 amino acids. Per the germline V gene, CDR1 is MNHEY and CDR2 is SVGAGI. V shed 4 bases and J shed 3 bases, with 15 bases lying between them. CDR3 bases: TGTGCCAGCAGTTCCGTAGGGCGGTTAGACACTGAAGCTTTCTTT. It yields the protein CASSSVGRLDTEAFF.

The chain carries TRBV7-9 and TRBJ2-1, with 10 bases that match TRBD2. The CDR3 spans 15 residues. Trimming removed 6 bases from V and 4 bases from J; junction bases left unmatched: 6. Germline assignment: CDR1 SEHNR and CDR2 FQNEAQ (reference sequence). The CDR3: CASSLGTSEYNEQFF. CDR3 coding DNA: TGTGCCAGCAGTCTCGGGACTAGCGAATACAATGAGCAGTTCTTC.

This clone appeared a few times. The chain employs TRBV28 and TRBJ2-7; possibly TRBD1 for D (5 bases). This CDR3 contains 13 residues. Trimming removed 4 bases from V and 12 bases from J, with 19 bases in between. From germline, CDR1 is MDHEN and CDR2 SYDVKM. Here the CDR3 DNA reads TGTGCCAGCAGTTCCAGGAGTGTAGGGGTTGGGTACTTC. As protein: CASSSRSVGVGYF.

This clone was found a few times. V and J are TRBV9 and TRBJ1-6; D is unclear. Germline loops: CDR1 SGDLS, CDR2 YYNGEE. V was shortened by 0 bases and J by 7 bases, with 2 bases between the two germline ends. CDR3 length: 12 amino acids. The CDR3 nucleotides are TGTGCCAGCAGCGTAGAAAATTCACCCCTCCACTTT. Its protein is CASSVENSPLHF.

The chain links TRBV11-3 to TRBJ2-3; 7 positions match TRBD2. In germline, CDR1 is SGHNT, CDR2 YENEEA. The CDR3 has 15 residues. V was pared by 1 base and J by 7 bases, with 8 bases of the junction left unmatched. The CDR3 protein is CASSLAGGFLNTQYF. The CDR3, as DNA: TGTGCCAGCAGCTTAGCGGGGGGTTTCCTGAATACGCAGTATTTT.

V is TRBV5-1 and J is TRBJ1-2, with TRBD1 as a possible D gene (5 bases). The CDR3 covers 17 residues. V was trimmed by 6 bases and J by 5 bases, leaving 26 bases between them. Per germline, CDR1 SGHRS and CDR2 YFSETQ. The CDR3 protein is CASTSQWPGQEPYGYTF. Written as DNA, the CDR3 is TGCGCCAGCACCTCACAGTGGCCGGGGCAGGAACCTTATGGCTACACCTTC.

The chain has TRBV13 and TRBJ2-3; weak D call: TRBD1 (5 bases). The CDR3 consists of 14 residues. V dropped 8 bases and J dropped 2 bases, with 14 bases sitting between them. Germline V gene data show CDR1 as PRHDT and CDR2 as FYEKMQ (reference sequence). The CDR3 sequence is CASGAGKATDTQYF. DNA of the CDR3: TGTGCCAGCGGGGCAGGCAAAGCCACAGATACGCAGTATTTT. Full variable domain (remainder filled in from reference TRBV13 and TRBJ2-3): AAGVIQSPRHLIKEKRETATLKCYPIPRHDTVYWYQQGPGQDPQFLISFYEKMQSDKGSIPDRFSAQQFSDYHSELNMSSLELGDSALYFCASGAGKATDTQYFGPGTRLTVL.

The CDR3 region has the DNA TGTGCCAGCAGCTTCTGGGGGGCTCCAGAGACCCAGTACTTC. It codes for CASSFWGAPETQYF. V usage is TRBV11-3 and J usage is TRBJ2-5, with D perhaps given as TRBD1 or TRBD2 (6 bases each). The germline V and J ends were trimmed by 3 bases and 4 bases, with 12 bases remaining between them. Germline-derived CDR1 and CDR2 are SGHNT and YENEEA. The CDR3 consists of 14 residues.

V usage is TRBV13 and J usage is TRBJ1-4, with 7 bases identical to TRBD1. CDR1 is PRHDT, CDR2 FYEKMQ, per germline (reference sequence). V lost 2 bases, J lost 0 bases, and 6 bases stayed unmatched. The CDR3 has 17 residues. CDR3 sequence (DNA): TGTGCCAGCAGCTTATACGGGACAGCGGCAACTAATGAAAAACTGTTTTTT. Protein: CASSLYGTAATNEKLFF.

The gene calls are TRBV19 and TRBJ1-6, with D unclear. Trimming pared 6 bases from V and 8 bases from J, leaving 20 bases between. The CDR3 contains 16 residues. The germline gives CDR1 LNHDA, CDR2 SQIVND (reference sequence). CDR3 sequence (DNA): TGTGCCAGTAGGTGGCAACTAGAAACTTCCGATTCACCCCTCCACTTT. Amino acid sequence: CASRWQLETSDSPLHF.

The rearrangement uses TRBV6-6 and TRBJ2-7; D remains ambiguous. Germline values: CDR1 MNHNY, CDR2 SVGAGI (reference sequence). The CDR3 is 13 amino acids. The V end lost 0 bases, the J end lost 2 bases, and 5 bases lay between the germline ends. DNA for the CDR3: TGTGCCAGCAGTTACTCGCAGACCTACGAGCAGTACTTC. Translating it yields CASSYSQTYEQYF.

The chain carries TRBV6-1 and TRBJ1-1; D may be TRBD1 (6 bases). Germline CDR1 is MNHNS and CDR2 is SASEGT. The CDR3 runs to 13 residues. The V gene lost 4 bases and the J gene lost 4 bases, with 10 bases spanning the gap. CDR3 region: CASSGRGATEAFF. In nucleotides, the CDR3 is TGTGCCAGCAGTGGGCGGGGGGCCACTGAAGCTTTCTTT.

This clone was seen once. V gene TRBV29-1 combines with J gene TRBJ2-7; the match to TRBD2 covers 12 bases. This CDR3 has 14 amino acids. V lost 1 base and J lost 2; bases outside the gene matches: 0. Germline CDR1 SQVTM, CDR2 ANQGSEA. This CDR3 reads CSVEGTSGTYEQYF. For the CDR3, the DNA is TGCAGCGTTGAAGGGACTAGCGGGACCTACGAGCAGTACTTC.